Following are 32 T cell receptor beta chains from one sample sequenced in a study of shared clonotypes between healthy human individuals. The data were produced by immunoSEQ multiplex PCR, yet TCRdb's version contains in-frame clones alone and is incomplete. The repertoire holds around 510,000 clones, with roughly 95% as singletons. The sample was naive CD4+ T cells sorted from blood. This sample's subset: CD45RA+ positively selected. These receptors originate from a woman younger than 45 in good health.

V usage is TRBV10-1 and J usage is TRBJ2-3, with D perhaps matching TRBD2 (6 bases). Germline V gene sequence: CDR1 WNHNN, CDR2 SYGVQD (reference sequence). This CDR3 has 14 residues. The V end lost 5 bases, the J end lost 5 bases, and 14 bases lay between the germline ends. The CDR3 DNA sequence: TGCGCCAGCAGTACCGCGGGATCTTTAGATACGCAGTATTTT. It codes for CASSTAGSLDTQYF.

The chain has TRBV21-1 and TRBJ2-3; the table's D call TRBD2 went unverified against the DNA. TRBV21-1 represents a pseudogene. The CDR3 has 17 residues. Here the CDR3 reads CASSKRWSGGPADTQYF. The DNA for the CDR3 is TGTGCCAGCAGCAAAAGGTGGTCGGGAGGGCCCGCAGATACGCAGTATTTT.

The CDR3 region has the DNA TGTGCCAGCAGTTTGGTGGGGGACATTCAGTACTTC. Its translation: CASSLVGDIQYF. This chain links TRBV28 with TRBJ2-4, with D perhaps matching TRBD1 or TRBD2 (5 bases each). V gave up 3 bases and J gave up 8 bases, with 8 bases separating them. The CDR3 spans 12 residues. The germline gives CDR1 MDHEN, CDR2 SYDVKM. Supplemented by reference TRBV28 and TRBJ2-4, the full variable domain reads DVKVTQSSRYLVKRTGEKVFLECVQDMDHENMFWYRQDPGLGLRLIYFSYDVKMKEKGDIPEGYSVSREKKERFSLILESASTNQTSMYLCASSLVGDIQYFGAGTRLSVL.

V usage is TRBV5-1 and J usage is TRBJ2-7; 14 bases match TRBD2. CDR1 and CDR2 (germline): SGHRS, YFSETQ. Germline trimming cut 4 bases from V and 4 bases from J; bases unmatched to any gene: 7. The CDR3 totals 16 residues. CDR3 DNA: TGCGCCAGCAGCGTGGAGGGACTAGCGGGAGCATACGAGCAGTACTTC. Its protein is CASSVEGLAGAYEQYF.

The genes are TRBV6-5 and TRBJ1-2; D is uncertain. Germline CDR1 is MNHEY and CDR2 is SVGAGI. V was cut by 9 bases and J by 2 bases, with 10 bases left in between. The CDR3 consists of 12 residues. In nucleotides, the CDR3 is TGTGCCAGTCGAGACGGGAACTATGGCTACACCTTC. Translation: CASRDGNYGYTF.

The CDR3 loop reads CASSTPGQGVYGYTF. The CDR3 DNA reads as TGTGCCAGCAGCACCCCGGGACAGGGGGTTTATGGCTACACCTTC. V usage is TRBV28 and J usage is TRBJ1-2; TRBD1 matches at 11 bases. The CDR3 extends over 15 amino acids. CDR1 and CDR2 (germline): MDHEN, SYDVKM. J was trimmed by 5 bases and V by 6 bases; bases with no gene match: 8.

The CDR3, as DNA: TGTGCCAGCAGTGCGGGCCGAGATGGCTATATGATCACAGATACGCAGTATTTT. It encodes CASSAGRDGYMITDTQYF. V gene TRBV27 combines with J gene TRBJ2-3; a weak D match, TRBD2 (5 bases). Germline lookup yields CDR1 MNHEY and CDR2 SMNVEV (reference sequence). This CDR3 spans 18 amino acids. V lost 5 bases and J 2 bases, leaving 23 bases between the germline ends.

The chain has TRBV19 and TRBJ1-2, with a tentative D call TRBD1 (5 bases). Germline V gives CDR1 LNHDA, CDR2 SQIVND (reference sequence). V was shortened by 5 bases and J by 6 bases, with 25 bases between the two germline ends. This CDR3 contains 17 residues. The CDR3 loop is CASSPQGKSKIRDGYTF. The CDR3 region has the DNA TGTGCCAGTAGTCCGCAGGGAAAATCCAAAATAAGAGATGGCTACACCTTC.

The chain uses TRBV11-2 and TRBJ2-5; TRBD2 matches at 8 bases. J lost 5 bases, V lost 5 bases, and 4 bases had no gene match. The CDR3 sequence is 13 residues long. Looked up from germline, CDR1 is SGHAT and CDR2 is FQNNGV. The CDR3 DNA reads TGTGCCAGCAGCGCGGGACTAGTTGAGACCCAGTACTTC. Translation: CASSAGLVETQYF.

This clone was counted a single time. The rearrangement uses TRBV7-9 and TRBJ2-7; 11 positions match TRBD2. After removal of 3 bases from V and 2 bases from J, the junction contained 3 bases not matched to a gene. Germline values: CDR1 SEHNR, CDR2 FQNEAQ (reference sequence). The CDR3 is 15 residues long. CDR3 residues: CASSLRLAGTYEQYF. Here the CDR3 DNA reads TGTGCCAGCAGCTTGCGACTAGCGGGAACCTACGAGCAGTACTTC.

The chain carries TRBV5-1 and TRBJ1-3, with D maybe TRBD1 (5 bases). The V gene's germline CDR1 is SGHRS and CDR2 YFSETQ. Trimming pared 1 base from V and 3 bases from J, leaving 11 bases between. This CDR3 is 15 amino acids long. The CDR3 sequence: CASSLWLGVGNTIYF. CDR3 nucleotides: TGCGCCAGCAGCTTGTGGCTGGGGGTTGGAAACACCATATATTTT.

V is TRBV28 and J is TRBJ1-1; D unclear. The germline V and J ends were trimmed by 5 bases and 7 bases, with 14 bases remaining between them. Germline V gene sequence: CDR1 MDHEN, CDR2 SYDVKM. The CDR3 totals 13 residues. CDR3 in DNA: TGTGCCAGCAGTCGCGAGGTTACAGATGAAGCTTTCTTT. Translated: CASSREVTDEAFF.

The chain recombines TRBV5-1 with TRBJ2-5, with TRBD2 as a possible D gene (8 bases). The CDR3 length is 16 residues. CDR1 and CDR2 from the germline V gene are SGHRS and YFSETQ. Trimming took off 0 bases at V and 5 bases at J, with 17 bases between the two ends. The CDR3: CASSLVSGTVRETQYF. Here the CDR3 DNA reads TGCGCCAGCAGCTTGGTTAGCGGGACAGTGAGGGAGACCCAGTACTTC.

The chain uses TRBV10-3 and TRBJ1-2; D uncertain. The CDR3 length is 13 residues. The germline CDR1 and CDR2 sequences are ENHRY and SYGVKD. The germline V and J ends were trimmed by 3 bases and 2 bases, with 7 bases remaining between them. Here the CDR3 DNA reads TGTGCCATCAGTGATGGATTCAACTATGGCTACACCTTC. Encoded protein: CAISDGFNYGYTF.

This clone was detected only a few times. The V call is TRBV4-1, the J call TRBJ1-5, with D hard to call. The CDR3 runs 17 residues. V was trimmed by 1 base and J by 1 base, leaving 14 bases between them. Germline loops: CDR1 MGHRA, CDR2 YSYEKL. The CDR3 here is CASSQVGRRISNQPQHF. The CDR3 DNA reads TGCGCCAGCAGCCAAGTAGGCAGGCGGATAAGCAATCAGCCCCAGCATTTT.

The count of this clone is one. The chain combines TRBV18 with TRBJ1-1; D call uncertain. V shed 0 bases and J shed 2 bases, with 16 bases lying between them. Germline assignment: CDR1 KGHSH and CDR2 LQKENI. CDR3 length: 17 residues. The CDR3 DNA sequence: TGTGCCAGCTCACCACCTAACCCCTCTCCAGCAAACACTGAAGCTTTCTTT. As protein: CASSPPNPSPANTEAFF.

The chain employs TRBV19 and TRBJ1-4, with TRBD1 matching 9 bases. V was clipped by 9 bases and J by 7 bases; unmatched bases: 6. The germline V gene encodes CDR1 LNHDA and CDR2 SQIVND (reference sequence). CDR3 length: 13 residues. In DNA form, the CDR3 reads TGTGCCAGCCTCGACAGGGGGTTTGAAAAACTGTTTTTT. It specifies CASLDRGFEKLFF.

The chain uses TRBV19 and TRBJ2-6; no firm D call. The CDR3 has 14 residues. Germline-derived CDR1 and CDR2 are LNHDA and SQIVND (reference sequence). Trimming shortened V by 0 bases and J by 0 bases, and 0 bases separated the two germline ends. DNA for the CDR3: TGTGCCAGTAGTATAGACTCTGGGGCCAACGTCCTGACTTTC. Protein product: CASSIDSGANVLTF.

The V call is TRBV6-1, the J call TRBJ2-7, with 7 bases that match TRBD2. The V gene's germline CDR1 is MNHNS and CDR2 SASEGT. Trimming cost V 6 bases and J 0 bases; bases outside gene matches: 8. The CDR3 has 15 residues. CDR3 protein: CASSGGTASSYEQYF. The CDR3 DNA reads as TGTGCCAGCAGCGGGGGGACGGCGAGCTCCTACGAGCAGTACTTC.

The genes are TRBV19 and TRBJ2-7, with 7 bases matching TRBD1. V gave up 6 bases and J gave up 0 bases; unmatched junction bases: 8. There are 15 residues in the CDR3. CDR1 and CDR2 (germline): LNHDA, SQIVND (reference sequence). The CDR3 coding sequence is TGTGCCAGTAGAAGGGACAGCGTTAACTCCTACGAGCAGTACTTC. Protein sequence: CASRRDSVNSYEQYF.

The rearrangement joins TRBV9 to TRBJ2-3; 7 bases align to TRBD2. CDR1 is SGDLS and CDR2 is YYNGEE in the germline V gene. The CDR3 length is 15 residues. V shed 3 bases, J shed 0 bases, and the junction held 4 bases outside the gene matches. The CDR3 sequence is CASSDTGGSTDTQYF. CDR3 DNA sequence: TGTGCCAGCAGCGACACGGGGGGAAGCACAGATACGCAGTATTTT.

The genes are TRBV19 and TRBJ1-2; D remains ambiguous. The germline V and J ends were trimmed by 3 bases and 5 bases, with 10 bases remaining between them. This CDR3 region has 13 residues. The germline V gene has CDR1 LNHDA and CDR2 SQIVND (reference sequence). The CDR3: CASSIDWKYGYTF. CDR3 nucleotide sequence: TGTGCCAGTAGTATCGACTGGAAATATGGCTACACCTTC.

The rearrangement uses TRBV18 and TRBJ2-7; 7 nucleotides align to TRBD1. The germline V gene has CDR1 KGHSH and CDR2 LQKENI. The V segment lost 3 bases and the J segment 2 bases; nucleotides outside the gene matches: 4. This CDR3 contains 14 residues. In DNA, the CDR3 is TGTGCCAGCTCACCCGGACAGGAGACCTACGAGCAGTACTTC. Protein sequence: CASSPGQETYEQYF.

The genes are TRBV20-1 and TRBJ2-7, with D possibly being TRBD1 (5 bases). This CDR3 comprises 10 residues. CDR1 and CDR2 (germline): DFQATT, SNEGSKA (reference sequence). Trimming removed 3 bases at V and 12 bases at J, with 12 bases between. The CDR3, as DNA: TGCAGTGCTAGGACAGAAGCATCGTACTTC. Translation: CSARTEASYF.

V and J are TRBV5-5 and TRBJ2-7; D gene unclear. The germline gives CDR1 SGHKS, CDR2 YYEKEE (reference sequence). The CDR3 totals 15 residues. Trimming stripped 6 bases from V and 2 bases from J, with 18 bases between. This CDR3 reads CASNLGIGITYEQYF. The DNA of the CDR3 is TGTGCCAGCAACCTGGGGATCGGAATTACCTACGAGCAGTACTTC.

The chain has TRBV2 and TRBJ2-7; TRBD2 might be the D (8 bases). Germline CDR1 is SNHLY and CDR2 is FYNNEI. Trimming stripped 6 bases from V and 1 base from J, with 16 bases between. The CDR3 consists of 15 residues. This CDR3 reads CASSRGTRGSYEQYF. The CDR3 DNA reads TGTGCCAGCAGCAGGGGGACTAGAGGATCCTACGAGCAGTACTTC.

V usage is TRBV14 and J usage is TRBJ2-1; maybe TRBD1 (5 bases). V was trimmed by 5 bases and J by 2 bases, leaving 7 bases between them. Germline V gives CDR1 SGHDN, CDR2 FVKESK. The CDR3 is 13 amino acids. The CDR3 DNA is TGTGCCAGCAGCACAGGTCCCTACAATGAGCAGTTCTTC. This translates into CASSTGPYNEQFF.

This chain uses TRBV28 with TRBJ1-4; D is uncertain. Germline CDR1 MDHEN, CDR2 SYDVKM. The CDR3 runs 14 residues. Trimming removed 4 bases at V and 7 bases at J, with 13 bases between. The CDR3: CASSSGSIFEKLFF. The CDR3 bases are TGTGCCAGCAGTTCGGGGAGCATATTTGAAAAACTGTTTTTT.

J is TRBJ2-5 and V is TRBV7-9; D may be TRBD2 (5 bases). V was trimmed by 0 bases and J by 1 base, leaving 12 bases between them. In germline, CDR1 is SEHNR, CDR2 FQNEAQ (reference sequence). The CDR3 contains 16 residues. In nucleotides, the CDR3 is TGTGCCAGCAGCTTAGCATTAGGACGGGGCCAAGAGACCCAGTACTTC. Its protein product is CASSLALGRGQETQYF.

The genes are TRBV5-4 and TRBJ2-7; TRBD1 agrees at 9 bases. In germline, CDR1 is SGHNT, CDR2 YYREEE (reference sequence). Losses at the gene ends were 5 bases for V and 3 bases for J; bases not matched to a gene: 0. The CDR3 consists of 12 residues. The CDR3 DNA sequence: TGTGCCAGCAGGGGACAGGGCTACGAGCAGTACTTC. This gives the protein CASRGQGYEQYF.

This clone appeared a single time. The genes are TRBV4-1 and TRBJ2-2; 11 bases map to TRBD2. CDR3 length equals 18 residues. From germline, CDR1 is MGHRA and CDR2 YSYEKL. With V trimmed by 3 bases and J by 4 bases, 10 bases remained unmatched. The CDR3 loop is CASSQRGTSGGGTGELFF. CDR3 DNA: TGCGCCAGCAGCCAGAGGGGAACTAGCGGGGGCGGCACCGGGGAGCTGTTTTTT.

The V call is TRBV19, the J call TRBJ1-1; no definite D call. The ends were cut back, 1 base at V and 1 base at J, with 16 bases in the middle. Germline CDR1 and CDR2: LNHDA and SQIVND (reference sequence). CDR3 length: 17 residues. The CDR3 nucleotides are TGTGCCAGTAGTATAGTTTTGGGAGCACGGAGGAACACTGAAGCTTTCTTT. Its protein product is CASSIVLGARRNTEAFF.